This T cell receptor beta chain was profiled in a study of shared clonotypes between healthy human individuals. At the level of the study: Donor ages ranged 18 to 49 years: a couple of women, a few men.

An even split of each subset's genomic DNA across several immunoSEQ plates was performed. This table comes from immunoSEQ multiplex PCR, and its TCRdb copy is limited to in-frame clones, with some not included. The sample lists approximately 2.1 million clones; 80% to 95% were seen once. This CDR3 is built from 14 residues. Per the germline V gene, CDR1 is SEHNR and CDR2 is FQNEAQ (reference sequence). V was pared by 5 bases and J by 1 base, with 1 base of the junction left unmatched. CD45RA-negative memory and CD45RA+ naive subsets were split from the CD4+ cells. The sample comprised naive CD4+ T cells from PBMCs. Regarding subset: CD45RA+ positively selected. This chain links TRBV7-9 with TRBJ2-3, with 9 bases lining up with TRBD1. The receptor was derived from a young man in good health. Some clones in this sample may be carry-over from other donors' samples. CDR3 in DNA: TGTGCCAGCAGCGGGGACAGGGGCACAGATACGCAGTATTTT. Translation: CASSGDRGTDTQYF. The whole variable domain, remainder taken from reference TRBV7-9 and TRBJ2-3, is DTGVSQNPRHKITKRGQNVTFRCDPISEHNRLYWYRQTLGQGPEFLTYFQNEAQLEKSRLLSDRFSAERPKGSFSTLEIQRTEQGDSAMYLCASSGDRGTDTQYFGPGTRLTVL.